This passage covers 28 T cell receptor beta chains from one sample sequenced in a study of Graves' ophthalmopathy and Graves' hyperthyroidism. Amplification targeted the TCR beta CDR3 regions, with RNA transcripts as the source material. RT-PCR was first run with HTBI primers, then multiplex PCR in a second round. TCRdb analysed the multiplex PCR reads with MiXCR anew, one entry per CDR3 protein. The profile shows over a million distinct CDR3 sequences, 35% to 40% of them singletons. The specimen sequenced was peripheral blood or thyroid tissue (not recorded which). The receptor source for this set is an adult man with Graves' hyperthyroidism.

This clonotype was seen only a few times. The rearrangement links TRBV2 to TRBJ1-1; D not resolved. The CDR3 runs 13 residues. The V end was cut by 4 bases, the J end by 2 bases, with 8 bases between. Germline V gene sequence: CDR1 SNHLY, CDR2 FYNNEI. The CDR3 spells CASSVGTNTEAFF. The CDR3 nucleotides read TGTGCCAGCAGTGTGGGAACAAACACTGAAGCTTTCTTT.

A remark on this clonotype: Mismatch with germline at one junction end may stem from a read error. The CDR3 DNA follows: TGTGCCAGCAGCCAAGAAACTAGCGGGGCGGAGACCCAGTACTTC. This codes for CASSQETSGAETQYF. V gene TRBV10-2 combines with J gene TRBJ2-5, with TRBD2 matching 10 bases. This CDR3 comprises 15 residues. Germline assignment: CDR1 WSHSY and CDR2 SAAADI.

Many counts were recorded for this clonotype. The chain carries TRBV15 and TRBJ2-5, with 11 bases aligning to TRBD1. CDR3 length: 15 amino acids. Germline assignment: CDR1 LNHNV and CDR2 YYDKDF (reference sequence). With 5 bases clipped from V and 3 bases from J, the junction kept 5 bases outside the gene matches. The CDR3 reads CATSLRTGGKETQYF. Here the CDR3 DNA reads TGTGCCACCAGCCTCCGGACAGGGGGCAAAGAGACCCAGTACTTC.

The table lists this clonotype with many counts. The genes are TRBV29-1 and TRBJ2-3; 9 nucleotides align to TRBD2. CDR1 is SQVTM and CDR2 is ANQGSEA in the germline V gene. V shed 7 bases and J 5 bases; nucleotides not matched to a gene: 10. The CDR3 runs 14 residues. Here the CDR3 reads CSGGAGGLLDTQYF. CDR3 sequence (DNA): TGCAGCGGTGGGGCGGGAGGGCTGTTAGATACGCAGTATTTT.

CDR3 in DNA: TGCGCCAGCAGCCAAGAAGGACGGGTAGCCTCCTACGAGCAGTACTTC. Translating it yields CASSQEGRVASYEQYF. This rearrangement joins TRBV4-3 to TRBJ2-7; D uncertain. The CDR3 has 16 residues. In germline, CDR1 is LGHNA, CDR2 YSLEER. Trimming took 0 bases from V and 0 from J, leaving 12 bases between them.

This clonotype showed up many times. J is TRBJ1-1 and V is TRBV11-2; D not certain. V lost 2 bases and J lost 1, with 8 bases in between. The V gene's germline CDR1 is SGHAT and CDR2 FQNNGV. The CDR3 length is 14 residues. As DNA, the CDR3 is TGTGCCAGCAGCTTATATGCTGCGAACACTGAAGCTTTCTTT. Its translation is CASSLYAANTEAFF.

In this sample, this clonotype turned up a few times. This rearrangement joins TRBV6-5 to TRBJ1-2; TRBD1 matches 7 bases. V lost 6 bases to trimming and J lost 3 bases; unmatched junction nucleotides: 13. Germline CDR1 is MNHEY and CDR2 is SVGAGI. This CDR3 has 16 residues. CDR3 amino acids: CASSSRRKGAHYGYTF. As DNA, the CDR3 is TGTGCCAGCAGCTCCCGGCGGAAGGGGGCCCACTATGGCTACACCTTC.

CDR3 nucleotides: TGTGCCATCAGTGAGGGGGGACTAGCGGAAGAGACCCAGTACTTC. This codes for CAISEGGLAEETQYF. The chain employs TRBV10-3 and TRBJ2-5; 11 nucleotides match TRBD2. CDR1 ENHRY and CDR2 SYGVKD come from the germline V gene. This CDR3 has 15 amino acids. V shed 2 bases and J 3 bases; nucleotides not matched to a gene: 2.

This clonotype was seen many times. The chain recombines TRBV7-2 with TRBJ2-7; TRBD2 might be the D (6 bases). Trimming removed 0 bases from V and 2 bases from J, with 8 bases in between. Per germline, CDR1 SGHTA and CDR2 FQGNSA. CDR3 length equals 14 residues. The CDR3 protein is CASSLATGAYEQYF. The CDR3 bases are TGTGCCAGCAGCTTAGCTACGGGGGCCTACGAGCAGTACTTC.

The J gene is TRBJ2-7, the V gene TRBV7-9, with TRBD2 matching 11 bases. CDR1 and CDR2 (germline): SEHNR, FQNEAQ (reference sequence). The CDR3 has 15 residues. The V and J ends lost 6 bases and 7 bases, in that order; junction bases with no gene match: 11. CDR3 sequence reads: CASSSPASGGREQYF. The CDR3 region has the DNA TGTGCCAGCAGTTCCCCCGCTAGCGGGGGGCGGGAGCAGTACTTC.

This clonotype showed up just a few times. The chain is built from TRBV4-1 and TRBJ1-5; D is unclear. CDR1 and CDR2 (germline): MGHRA, YSYEKL. V dropped 2 bases and J dropped 0 bases, with 11 bases sitting between them. The CDR3 contains 16 residues. CDR3 sequence: CASSQFTSNSNQPQHF. The CDR3 DNA reads TGCGCCAGCAGCCAATTCACCAGCAATAGCAATCAGCCCCAGCATTTT.

This clonotype was recorded many times. The chain links TRBV25-1 to TRBJ2-5, with D perhaps being TRBD1 or TRBD2 (5 bases each). Per germline, CDR1 MGHDK and CDR2 SYGVNS. The CDR3 covers 15 residues. Trimming shortened V by 6 bases and J by 2 bases, and 16 bases separated the two germline ends. CDR3 sequence reads: CASSPRGATQETQYF. CDR3 sequence (DNA): TGTGCCAGCAGCCCGAGGGGCGCAACACAAGAGACCCAGTACTTC.

This clonotype was seen many times. The V call is TRBV7-2, the J call TRBJ2-7; D is undetermined. CDR1 and CDR2 (germline): SGHTA, FQGNSA. This CDR3 is built from 13 residues. The ends were cut back, 1 base at V and 9 bases at J, with 13 bases in the middle. The CDR3 here is CASSLGSHSGQYF. The CDR3 nucleotides read TGTGCCAGCAGCTTAGGATCGCATTCAGGGCAGTACTTC.

This clonotype was observed a few times. The chain links TRBV12-3 or TRBV12-4 to TRBJ2-7; 8 bases match TRBD1. CDR3 length: 15 amino acids. The trim removed 3 bases at V and 5 bases at J, leaving 9 bases unmatched. The CDR3 loop is CASSFRLTGANEQYF. The CDR3 DNA is TGTGCCAGCAGTTTTAGGTTGACAGGGGCGAACGAGCAGTACTTC.

At least ten counts were recorded for this clonotype. This sequence joins TRBV20-1 and TRBJ1-2, with 11 bases fitting TRBD1. This CDR3 is built from 16 residues. Per germline, CDR1 DFQATT and CDR2 SNEGSKA (reference sequence). The trim removed 3 bases at V and 4 bases at J, leaving 10 bases unmatched. CDR3 DNA: TGCAGTGCTAGGCCGGACAGGGGGCAGAAGGTCTATGGCTACACCTTC. It codes for CSARPDRGQKVYGYTF.

The V call is TRBV14, the J call TRBJ1-6, with 7 bases lining up with TRBD1. Trimming cost V 6 bases and J 10 bases; bases outside gene matches: 9. The CDR3 consists of 14 residues. Per germline, CDR1 SGHDN and CDR2 FVKESK. The CDR3, as DNA: TGTGCCAGCAGAACGACAGGGTTCGAATCACCCCTCCACTTT. Its protein product is CASRTTGFESPLHF.

Only a few counts were recorded for this clonotype. This rearrangement joins TRBV4-3 to TRBJ2-2, with no clear D. Trimming shortened V by 4 bases and J by 7 bases, and 16 bases separated the two germline ends. This CDR3 comprises 15 residues. Germline loops: CDR1 LGHNA, CDR2 YSLEER. The CDR3 is CASSRHLGSYGELFF. DNA for the CDR3: TGCGCCAGCAGCCGCCATCTGGGCAGTTACGGGGAGCTGTTTTTT.

In this sample, this clonotype turned up a few times. The chain uses TRBV5-6 and TRBJ2-2; possibly TRBD1 for D (6 bases). CDR1 and CDR2 from the germline V gene are SGHDT and YYEEEE. The CDR3 totals 13 residues. V lost 7 bases and J 6 bases, leaving 13 bases between the germline ends. The CDR3 DNA reads as TGTGCCAGCGACAACAGGGTTGCCGGGGAGCTGTTTTTT. This gives the protein CASDNRVAGELFF.

This clonotype was seen only a few times. The chain recombines TRBV2 with TRBJ2-5; D possibly corresponds to TRBD2 (6 bases). Germline lookup yields CDR1 SNHLY and CDR2 FYNNEI. The CDR3 has 17 amino acids. The ends were cut back, 2 bases at V and 2 bases at J, with 18 bases in the middle. The CDR3: CASSEFPGGAGQETQYF. In nucleotides, the CDR3 is TGTGCCAGCAGTGAATTTCCCGGAGGGGCGGGACAAGAGACCCAGTACTTC.

This chain uses TRBV15 with TRBJ1-5; the D is unclear. The CDR3 length is 14 residues. CDR1 and CDR2 from the germline V gene are LNHNV and YYDKDF (reference sequence). V lost 1 base and J lost 4, with 8 bases in between. The CDR3 DNA follows: TGTGCCACCAGCAGAGCCGGACCGAATCAGCCCCAGCATTTT. It translates to CATSRAGPNQPQHF.

DNA of the CDR3: TGTGCCAGCAGTTTATCGGCGACAGGGGGCTCTGGCTACACCTTC. This gives the protein CASSLSATGGSGYTF. V gene TRBV25-1 combines with J gene TRBJ1-2; 10 positions agree with TRBD1. There are 15 residues in the CDR3. Germline assignment: CDR1 MGHDK and CDR2 SYGVNS. The V segment lost 5 bases and the J segment 7 bases; nucleotides outside the gene matches: 10.

This clonotype was seen at least ten times. The chain combines TRBV10-3 with TRBJ1-6, with D perhaps TRBD1 (5 bases). This CDR3 comprises 14 residues. Deletions cut 8 bases from V and 7 bases from J, with 15 bases between. Germline V gives CDR1 ENHRY, CDR2 SYGVKD. The DNA of the CDR3 is TGTGCCATCCGTCAGGGTCTCCAGAATTCACCCCTCCACTTT. The encoded protein is CAIRQGLQNSPLHF.

V is TRBV9 and J is TRBJ2-7; D possibly corresponds to TRBD1 (5 bases). V lost 0 bases, J lost 3 bases, and 10 bases lay in between. CDR1 and CDR2 (germline): SGDLS, YYNGEE. The CDR3 loop spans 14 amino acids. The DNA of the CDR3 is TGTGCCAGCAGCGTAGGGGGCGGTGACTACGAGCAGTACTTC. It specifies CASSVGGGDYEQYF.

This clonotype was recorded at least ten times. The gene calls are TRBV7-6 and TRBJ2-5; D is uncertain. V was shortened by 5 bases and J by 2 bases, with 21 bases between the two germline ends. Germline V gene sequence: CDR1 SGHVS, CDR2 FNYEAQ. This CDR3 is 17 amino acids long. CDR3 loop: CASSRPVSVGLQETQYF. The CDR3, as DNA: TGTGCCAGCAGCCGCCCCGTGTCTGTAGGGCTGCAAGAGACCCAGTACTTC.

In regard to this clonotype: This may arise from a read error, as a much more abundant clone is one base away. The DNA for the CDR3 is TGTGCCAGCTCGGGAGGGCGTACGAGCACCGGGGAGCTGTTTTTT. It codes for CASSGGRTSTGELFF. This chain links TRBV12-3 or TRBV12-4 with TRBJ2-2; TRBD2 aligns across 8 bases. This CDR3 region has 15 residues. Unmatched junction bases numbered 9, after V lost 8 bases and J lost 4 bases.

Comment on this clonotype: A much larger clone sits a single nucleotide away, making a read error possible. The rearrangement joins TRBV7-9 to TRBJ2-5; D tentatively fits TRBD1 or TRBD2 (5 bases each). CDR3 length equals 16 residues. The germline V gene has CDR1 SEHNR and CDR2 FQNEAQ (reference sequence). CDR3 protein: CASSPRGEWEQGTQYF. The CDR3 region has the DNA TGTGCCAGCAGCCCGAGGGGTGAATGGGAACAAGGGACCCAGTACTTC.

This clonotype appeared a few times. The rearrangement links TRBV5-1 to TRBJ2-7; weak D call: TRBD1 (5 bases). Germline CDR1 reads SGHRS; CDR2 reads YFSETQ. V was shortened by 0 bases and J by 3 bases, with 13 bases between the two germline ends. This CDR3 is 15 amino acids long. The CDR3 sequence: CASSLGAGRRYEQYF. The CDR3, as DNA: TGCGCCAGCAGCTTGGGGGCAGGGCGACGCTACGAGCAGTACTTC.

Concerning this clonotype: At one end, the junction sequence differs from germline, possibly due to a read error. This chain joins TRBV6-9 and TRBJ1-3, with D unresolved. This CDR3 has 11 residues. In germline, CDR1 is MNHGY, CDR2 SVAAGI. Here the CDR3 DNA reads TGTGCCAGCGCAGCTGGAGACACCATATATTTT. Protein product: CASAAGDTIYF.